This T cell receptor beta chain derives from a study of T cells after yellow fever vaccination. Study-level information: In the case of low-cell-number fractions, SMART-Seq v4 Ultra Low Input was used for preparation.

TCRdb called the 5' RACE reads again in MiXCR, with one record for every CDR3 protein. Of 95,000 to 100,000 distinct CDR3 sequences listed, under 6.5% were seen once; the top ten hold under 50%. CDR1 and CDR2 (germline): LGHNA, YNFKEQ. After removal of 4 bases from V and 2 bases from J, the junction contained 11 bases not matched to a gene. There are 17 residues in the CDR3. Whole-study findings and limits: Re-detected after boosting: most primary clones, around 97% of CD4 and under 90% of CD8.

This clonotype was counted ten times or more. Its target is not known. This sequence joins TRBV4-2 and TRBJ2-7, with 10 bases matching TRBD2. The material sequenced was CD8+ T cells sorted from PBMCs, taken 10 days after the yellow fever booster vaccination. This clonotype was obtained from a man younger than 30 who received the YFV17D yellow fever vaccine. The CDR3 DNA is TGTGCCAGCAGCCCGCTTCATAGCGGGGGGCTAACCTACGAGCAGTACTTC. Protein product: CASSPLHSGGLTYEQYF.